The 22 T cell receptor beta chains below were found in one sample sequenced in a study of T-cell reconstitution after alpha-beta-depleted transplantation in children. Unique molecular identifiers featured in how the TCRbeta library was prepared. MiXCR, applied by TCRdb to the PCR reads, yields one record per CDR3 protein. The sample contains some 290,000 distinct CDR3 sequences, approximately 23% of which appear only once. The sequenced sample was PBMCs, mostly from graft donor cells, obtained 180 days after TCRalphabeta/CD19-depleted stem cell transplant. The receptors here all came from a male patient between 10 and 17 years old who had a stem cell transplant for acute lymphoblastic leukemia, so the T cells may come from the graft donor.

This clonotype has just a few counts. This CDR3 reads CASSLEEPGLAGYEQYF. The CDR3 nucleotides are TGTGCCAGCAGCTTAGAGGAACCGGGACTAGCGGGCTACGAGCAGTACTTC. This chain connects TRBV11-2 to TRBJ2-7; TRBD2 aligns across 12 bases. The junction had 6 bases not matched to a gene; V was cut back by 0 bases and J by 3 bases. CDR1 is SGHAT, CDR2 FQNNGV, per germline. This CDR3 contains 17 residues.

This clonotype turned up a few times. The chain recombines TRBV7-9 with TRBJ1-1, with 12 bases aligning to TRBD1. There are 13 residues in the CDR3. The V segment lost 5 bases and the J segment 9 bases; nucleotides outside the gene matches: 4. The germline gives CDR1 SEHNR, CDR2 FQNEAQ (reference sequence). The CDR3 spells CASSPGQGAQAFF. CDR3 DNA sequence: TGTGCCAGCAGCCCGGGACAGGGGGCGCAAGCTTTCTTT.

This clonotype was seen a few times. CDR3 bases: TGCGCCAGCAGCTTAGGGTCGGGAGTTACCGGGGAGCTGTTTTTT. Protein product: CASSLGSGVTGELFF. The genes are TRBV5-1 and TRBJ2-2; maybe TRBD2 (6 bases). The V and J ends lost 2 bases and 5 bases respectively, with 13 bases between them. Germline V gives CDR1 SGHRS, CDR2 YFSETQ. CDR3 length: 15 amino acids.

This clonotype was picked up one time. CDR3 sequence: CASSRTRGNYGYTF. Here the CDR3 DNA reads TGTGCCAGCAGCCGTACCAGGGGTAACTATGGCTACACCTTC. The genes are TRBV14 and TRBJ1-2; tentatively, D is TRBD1 (6 bases). Per the germline V gene, CDR1 is SGHDN and CDR2 is FVKESK. V was trimmed by 4 bases and J by 1 base, leaving 10 bases between them. This CDR3 comprises 14 residues.

The chain carries TRBV7-6 and TRBJ2-7; D unclear. The CDR3 totals 14 residues. Germline-derived CDR1 and CDR2 are SGHVS and FNYEAQ. V was pared by 5 bases and J by 5 bases, with 16 bases between. The CDR3 sequence is CASSPLEGINEQYF. The CDR3, as DNA: TGTGCCAGCAGCCCCCTGGAAGGTATCAACGAGCAGTACTTC.

The chain joins TRBV20-1 to TRBJ2-2; D remains ambiguous. Trimming cost V 8 bases and J 6 bases, with 7 bases left between them. The CDR3 is 10 amino acids. Germline V lookup: CDR1 DFQATT, CDR2 SNEGSKA (reference sequence). CDR3 residues: CSSCSGELFF. The CDR3 DNA is TGCAGTTCGTGTTCCGGGGAGCTGTTTTTT.

Regarding this clonotype: At one boundary the junction diverges from the germline segment, which might be a read error. This chain joins TRBV7-3 and TRBJ2-6; D is uncertain. The CDR3 sequence is 16 residues long. The germline V gene encodes CDR1 SGHTA and CDR2 FQGTGA. CDR3 sequence reads: CASSLNGGSGPNVLTF. The CDR3 region has the DNA TGTGCCAGCAGCTTAAACGGTGGCTCTGGGCCCAACGTCCTGACTTTC.

This clonotype was seen once. The rearrangement links TRBV27 to TRBJ1-3; D unclear. V lost 8 bases to trimming and J lost 0 bases, with 5 bases between them. CDR1 is MNHEY and CDR2 is SMNVEV in the germline V gene (reference sequence). The CDR3 has 12 amino acids. In DNA, the CDR3 is TGTGCCAGCGGGAACTCTGGAAACACCATATATTTT. Protein product: CASGNSGNTIYF.

This chain connects TRBV6-5 to TRBJ2-1, with D maybe TRBD2 (6 bases). The germline V gene has CDR1 MNHEY and CDR2 SVGAGI. The CDR3 has 13 residues. The V gene lost 4 bases and the J gene lost 9 bases, with 13 bases spanning the gap. This chain's CDR3 is CASSWTISTEQFF. The DNA of the CDR3 is TGTGCCAGCAGTTGGACTATCAGTACTGAGCAGTTCTTC.

V usage is TRBV9 and J usage is TRBJ2-5; D gene uncertain. V was cut by 2 bases and J by 0 bases, with 2 bases left in between. Per germline, CDR1 SGDLS and CDR2 YYNGEE. The CDR3 is made up of 12 amino acids. CDR3: CASSVDQETQYF. The CDR3 DNA sequence: TGTGCCAGCAGCGTGGACCAAGAGACCCAGTACTTC.

This clonotype was picked up a small number of times. The chain recombines TRBV12-3 or TRBV12-4 with TRBJ2-3, with 7 positions matching TRBD1. The V segment lost 8 bases and the J segment 2 bases; nucleotides outside the gene matches: 16. The CDR3 contains 17 residues. The CDR3 protein is CASSVGTGVAFTDTQYF. DNA of the CDR3: TGTGCCAGCTCAGTGGGAACAGGGGTCGCTTTCACAGATACGCAGTATTTT.

The CDR3 region has the DNA TGTGCCAGCAGTGAAGACAGGGGGGCCTACGAGCAGTACTTC. Translating gives CASSEDRGAYEQYF. V and J are TRBV2 and TRBJ2-7, with 8 bases lining up with TRBD1. V shed 1 base and J 2 bases; nucleotides not matched to a gene: 1. The CDR3 sequence is 14 residues long. Germline values: CDR1 SNHLY, CDR2 FYNNEI.

This chain links TRBV12-3 or TRBV12-4 with TRBJ2-5; 8 nucleotides line up with TRBD1. Trimming at V came to 7 bases and at J to 1 base, leaving 8 bases not matched to a gene. The CDR3 is 15 amino acids. CDR3 sequence: CASNQQGGPQETQYF. As DNA, the CDR3 is TGTGCCAGCAATCAACAGGGGGGCCCCCAAGAGACCCAGTACTTC.

The chain employs TRBV7-3 and TRBJ2-1; D perhaps matches TRBD2 (5 bases). Germline assignment: CDR1 SGHTA and CDR2 FQGTGA. The CDR3 is 15 amino acids. V was clipped by 4 bases and J by 7 bases, with 17 bases between them. CDR3 loop: CASSSQRSRLNEQFF. The CDR3 DNA reads as TGTGCCAGCAGCTCCCAGCGTTCTAGACTAAATGAGCAGTTCTTC.

The chain carries TRBV3-1 and TRBJ1-1; the D is unclear. CDR1 is LGHDT and CDR2 is YNNKEL in the germline V gene (reference sequence). The CDR3 runs to 15 residues. Trimming stripped 4 bases from V and 0 bases from J, with 12 bases between. CDR3: CASSPAGAMNTEAFF. The CDR3 DNA reads TGTGCCAGCAGCCCAGCAGGCGCCATGAACACTGAAGCTTTCTTT.

This clonotype appeared many times. V usage is TRBV20-1 and J usage is TRBJ1-6, with D unresolved. This CDR3 is built from 14 residues. Trimming removed 4 bases at V and 1 base at J, with 8 bases between. Germline V gives CDR1 DFQATT, CDR2 SNEGSKA (reference sequence). CDR3 DNA sequence: TGCAGTGCTAAGATGACTTCCTATAATTCACCCCTCCACTTT. This encodes CSAKMTSYNSPLHF.

This clonotype was found a few times. The chain combines TRBV6-5 with TRBJ2-5; TRBD1 is a possible D gene (5 bases). This CDR3 is built from 16 residues. The germline CDR1 and CDR2 sequences are MNHEY and SVGAGI. Trimming shortened V by 0 bases and J by 4 bases, and 15 bases separated the two germline ends. The CDR3 here is CASSYSPRQNPETQYF. CDR3 nucleotides: TGTGCCAGCAGTTACTCCCCCCGACAGAACCCAGAGACCCAGTACTTC.

The chain uses TRBV27 and TRBJ1-2, with 8 bases aligning to TRBD1. V gave up 3 bases and J gave up 3 bases; unmatched junction bases: 15. This CDR3 has 18 residues. The germline V gene has CDR1 MNHEY and CDR2 SMNVEV (reference sequence). The CDR3 is CASSFRNPPPGGHYGYTF. In DNA, the CDR3 is TGTGCCAGCAGTTTCCGAAACCCGCCGCCAGGGGGCCACTATGGCTACACCTTC.

The J gene is TRBJ2-3, the V gene TRBV6-2 or TRBV6-3, with TRBD2 identical over 8 bases. From germline, CDR1 is MNHEY and CDR2 SVGEGT. V shed 1 base, J shed 4 bases, and the junction held 10 bases outside the gene matches. The CDR3 is 17 residues long. CDR3 sequence reads: CASSYFPVRGLADTQYF. DNA for the CDR3: TGTGCCAGCAGTTACTTTCCCGTCCGGGGACTAGCAGATACGCAGTATTTT.

V is TRBV20-1 and J is TRBJ2-1, with 13 bases matching TRBD2. Trimming removed 6 bases from V and 5 bases from J; junction bases left unmatched: 16. The CDR3 runs 18 residues. Germline assignment: CDR1 DFQATT and CDR2 SNEGSKA (reference sequence). DNA of the CDR3: TGCAGTGCGACCCCGGGACTAGCGGGATGGTACACCCACAATGAGCAGTTCTTC. Translating it yields CSATPGLAGWYTHNEQFF.

This clonotype has just a few counts. V gene TRBV5-6 combines with J gene TRBJ1-1, with D hard to call. Germline CDR1 is SGHDT and CDR2 is YYEEEE. The CDR3 sequence is 14 residues long. Trimming stripped 4 bases from V and 0 bases from J, with 10 bases between. CDR3 coding DNA: TGTGCCAGCAGCCGCCGAGCCCTGAACACTGAAGCTTTCTTT. Protein sequence: CASSRRALNTEAFF. Together with reference TRBV5-6 and TRBJ1-1, the CDR3 gives the full variable domain: DAGVTQSPTHLIKTRGQQVTLRCSPKSGHDTVSWYQQALGQGPQFIFQYYEEEERQRGNFPDRFSGHQFPNYSSELNVNALLLGDSALYLCASSRRALNTEAFFGQGTRLTVV.

This clonotype has only a few counts. The CDR3 DNA sequence: TGCAGTGCTAGCCGACAGGGGGCCCACGAGCAGTACTTC. This encodes CSASRQGAHEQYF. V gene TRBV20-1 combines with J gene TRBJ2-7; 10 bases fit TRBD1. There are 13 residues in the CDR3. CDR1 and CDR2 (germline): DFQATT, SNEGSKA (reference sequence). The trim removed 3 bases at V and 5 bases at J, leaving 4 bases unmatched.